This T cell receptor beta chain appears in the sequencing data of a study of blood T cell repertoires in COVID-19. At the level of the study: There were acute and convalescent COVID-19 samples, and they came from the United States, Italy and Spain. Nucleic acid was either cDNA or gDNA, and it came from T cells, B-cell-depleted T cells, or PBMCs.

As originally analysed: The authors estimated nucleated cell counts from reference gene primer amplification. Clones were read by immunoSEQ multiplex PCR, and TCRdb kept only the in-frame ones, dropping some. That table gives V, J and clone size, and the DNA gave D and trimming. Found here are approximately 15,000 clones, approximately 80% of them singletons; the top ten hold around 26%. Trimming shortened V by 3 bases and J by 8 bases, and 14 bases separated the two germline ends. Germline-derived CDR1 and CDR2 are SGDLS and YYNGEE. The CDR3 runs 13 residues. The specimen sequenced was peripheral blood. V usage is TRBV9 and J usage is TRBJ1-2; the D gene is possibly TRBD1 (5 bases). The TCR comes from a woman between 45 and 60 years old with active or convalescent COVID-19. CDR3 sequence (DNA): TGTGCCAGCAGCGAAGGGGAACTGGGCGGCTACACCTTC. This encodes CASSEGELGGYTF.